This passage covers 26 T cell receptor beta chains from one sample sequenced in a study of blood T cell repertoires in COVID-19. Data came from immunoSEQ multiplex PCR; TCRdb stores just in-frame clones and leaves some out. The repertoire includes about 250,000 clones, around 88% of them detected once, and 1.2% to 1.5% sits in the top ten. The sample was peripheral blood. All receptors come from an elderly man with acute or convalescent COVID-19.

The V and J genes are TRBV4-2 and TRBJ1-4; D call uncertain. The CDR3 contains 14 residues. Germline CDR1 is LGHNA and CDR2 is YNFKEQ. V gave up 6 bases and J gave up 3 bases, with 11 bases separating them. The CDR3: CASSPRTSNEKLFF. CDR3 nucleotides: TGTGCCAGCAGTCCAAGGACTTCTAATGAAAAACTGTTTTTT.

Details on this clone: Within the sample, other DNA sequences also encode this same CDR3. This rearrangement joins TRBV15 to TRBJ2-7, with D unclear. V was trimmed by 2 bases and J by 0 bases, leaving 8 bases between them. The length of the CDR3 is 14 residues. Germline-derived CDR1 and CDR2 are LNHNV and YYDKDF (reference sequence). The CDR3: CATSRTGSSYEQYF. The CDR3 DNA sequence: TGTGCCACCAGCAGAACCGGGTCCTCCTACGAGCAGTACTTC.

The chain recombines TRBV6-5 with TRBJ1-1; 9 bases align to TRBD1. Germline V gene data show CDR1 as MNHEY and CDR2 as SVGAGI. With 5 bases clipped from V and 3 bases from J, the junction kept 4 bases outside the gene matches. There are 14 residues in the CDR3. CDR3 loop: CASSHRGRDTEAFF. CDR3 coding DNA: TGTGCCAGCAGTCACAGGGGGCGCGACACTGAAGCTTTCTTT.

This sequence joins TRBV5-1 and TRBJ1-4; 7 positions match TRBD1. The CDR3 has 14 residues. Germline V gene sequence: CDR1 SGHRS, CDR2 YFSETQ. V shed 0 bases, J shed 8 bases, and the junction held 4 bases outside the gene matches. The CDR3 protein is CASSLGQGQEKLFF. The CDR3 nucleotides read TGCGCCAGCAGCTTGGGACAGGGACAGGAAAAACTGTTTTTT.

This chain joins TRBV7-2 and TRBJ2-7; 13 bases are shared with TRBD2. The CDR3 length is 17 residues. Trimming at V came to 3 bases and at J to 3 bases, leaving 8 bases not matched to a gene. Germline V gene sequence: CDR1 SGHTA, CDR2 FQGNSA. CDR3 loop: CASSFGTSGIILYEQYF. The CDR3 DNA reads TGTGCCAGCAGCTTCGGGACTAGCGGGATCATTCTCTACGAGCAGTACTTC.

DNA for the CDR3: TGCGCCAGCAGCTTGAACGGGGAGTCTGGAAACACCATATATTTT. Amino acid sequence: CASSLNGESGNTIYF. V gene TRBV5-1 combines with J gene TRBJ1-3; no clear D gene. The CDR3 contains 15 residues. Trimming took 1 base from V and 1 from J, leaving 9 bases between them. CDR1 SGHRS and CDR2 YFSETQ come from the germline V gene.

The V and J genes are TRBV7-3 and TRBJ2-3; a possible D gene is TRBD2 (6 bases). The CDR3 is 13 amino acids. Trimming took 4 bases from V and 5 from J, leaving 10 bases between them. CDR1 SGHTA and CDR2 FQGTGA come from the germline V gene. CDR3 residues: CASSWGVQDTQYF. In nucleotides, the CDR3 is TGTGCCAGCAGCTGGGGGGTTCAAGATACGCAGTATTTT. The variable domain in full, completed from reference TRBV7-3 and TRBJ2-3, reads GAGVSQTPSNKVTEKGKYVELRCDPISGHTALYWYRQSLGQGPEFLIYFQGTGAADDSGLPNDRFFAVRPEGSVSTLKIQRTERGDSAVYLCASSWGVQDTQYFGPGTRLTVL.

The V and J genes are TRBV29-1 and TRBJ2-1; tentatively, D is TRBD2 (5 bases). V dropped 6 bases and J dropped 6 bases, with 12 bases sitting between them. This CDR3 spans 12 amino acids. Germline-derived CDR1 and CDR2 are SQVTM and ANQGSEA. Written as DNA, the CDR3 is TGCAGCGTCCAACTAGATCCCAATGAGCAGTTCTTC. Translated, it gives CSVQLDPNEQFF.

The DNA of the CDR3 is TGTGCCAGTAGTATCGGACAGGTATATGAGGGCTACACCTTC. Protein product: CASSIGQVYEGYTF. This chain joins TRBV19 and TRBJ1-2, with 7 bases lining up with TRBD1. The CDR3 extends over 14 amino acids. Per germline, CDR1 LNHDA and CDR2 SQIVND (reference sequence). Trimming at V came to 3 bases and at J to 8 bases, leaving 9 bases not matched to a gene. The variable domain in full, with the rest retrieved from reference TRBV19 and TRBJ1-2, is DGGITQSPKYLFRKEGQNVTLSCEQNLNHDAMYWYRQDPGQGLRLIYYSQIVNDFQKGDIAEGYSVSREKKESFPLTVTSAQKNPTAFYLCASSIGQVYEGYTFGSGTRLTVV.

V and J are TRBV19 and TRBJ2-1, with TRBD2 matching over 8 bases. The germline gives CDR1 LNHDA, CDR2 SQIVND (reference sequence). The CDR3 runs to 14 residues. The V and J ends lost 6 bases and 6 bases, in that order; junction bases with no gene match: 7. The CDR3 sequence is CASRFSGSPNEQFF. As DNA, the CDR3 is TGTGCCAGTAGATTCAGCGGGAGCCCCAATGAGCAGTTCTTC.

The chain couples TRBV11-2 to TRBJ2-7, with 12 nucleotides matching TRBD1. The CDR3 covers 15 residues. The V and J ends lost 5 bases and 13 bases, in that order; junction bases with no gene match: 15. CDR1 and CDR2 (germline): SGHAT, FQNNGV. CDR3: CASSQQPGQGARTYF. As DNA, the CDR3 is TGTGCCAGCAGCCAACAACCGGGACAGGGGGCGAGGACATACTTC.

This clone was detected once. The chain links TRBV5-6 to TRBJ1-2; 10 bases fit TRBD1. V lost 1 base, J lost 6 bases, and 6 bases stayed unmatched. This CDR3 comprises 15 residues. Per germline, CDR1 SGHDT and CDR2 YYEEEE. The CDR3 nucleotides are TGTGCCAGCAGCTTGTATGACAGGGGGCGAGATGGCTACACCTTC. This translates into CASSLYDRGRDGYTF. Variable domain in full (rest from reference TRBV5-6 and TRBJ1-2): DAGVTQSPTHLIKTRGQQVTLRCSPKSGHDTVSWYQQALGQGPQFIFQYYEEEERQRGNFPDRFSGHQFPNYSSELNVNALLLGDSALYLCASSLYDRGRDGYTFGSGTRLTVV.

This chain joins TRBV6-6 and TRBJ2-1; 14 bases match TRBD2. Germline assignment: CDR1 MNHNY and CDR2 SVGAGI (reference sequence). The CDR3 is 15 amino acids. With V trimmed by 4 bases and J by 7 bases, 3 bases remained unmatched. As DNA, the CDR3 is TGTGCCAGCAGTTCAGGGACTAGCGGGAGAAATGAGCAGTTCTTC. Encoded protein: CASSSGTSGRNEQFF.

The chain recombines TRBV5-1 with TRBJ1-2, with a weak D call TRBD1 (5 bases). CDR3 length: 15 amino acids. In germline, CDR1 is SGHRS, CDR2 YFSETQ. V was shortened by 4 bases and J by 2 bases, with 15 bases between the two germline ends. The CDR3 spells CASSLLGGSNYGYTF. CDR3 coding DNA: TGCGCCAGCAGCCTCCTCGGGGGATCGAACTATGGCTACACCTTC.

V usage is TRBV19 and J usage is TRBJ1-5, with D possibly matching TRBD1 (6 bases). The CDR3 loop spans 13 amino acids. Germline CDR1 and CDR2: LNHDA and SQIVND (reference sequence). Deletions cut 6 bases from V and 5 bases from J, with 11 bases between. CDR3 DNA sequence: TGTGCCAGTAGCACAGGGTTCCATCAGCCCCAGCATTTT. It is translated as CASSTGFHQPQHF. Filled out from reference TRBV19 and TRBJ1-5, the complete variable domain reads DGGITQSPKYLFRKEGQNVTLSCEQNLNHDAMYWYRQDPGQGLRLIYYSQIVNDFQKGDIAEGYSVSREKKESFPLTVTSAQKNPTAFYLCASSTGFHQPQHFGDGTRLSIL.

The V and J genes are TRBV14 and TRBJ1-2; TRBD1 is a possible D gene (6 bases). This CDR3 region has 12 residues. The V end was cut by 6 bases, the J end by 8 bases, with 13 bases between. Germline V lookup: CDR1 SGHDN, CDR2 FVKESK. CDR3 nucleotides: TGTGCCAGCAGGGGAAGAGGGGGAGGCTACACCTTC. This gives the protein CASRGRGGGYTF.

Here the CDR3 reads CASSRGLAETQYF. In nucleotides, the CDR3 is TGTGCCAGCAGCAGGGGACTAGCTGAGACCCAGTACTTC. The chain employs TRBV7-2 and TRBJ2-5; TRBD2 agrees at 9 bases. Germline CDR1 reads SGHTA; CDR2 reads FQGNSA. The CDR3 contains 13 residues. V lost 5 bases to trimming and J lost 5 bases; unmatched junction nucleotides: 3. The full variable domain, completed using reference TRBV7-2 and TRBJ2-5, is GAGVSQSPSNKVTEKGKDVELRCDPISGHTALYWYRQSLGQGLEFLIYFQGNSAPDKSGLPSDRFSAERTGGSVSTLTIQRTQQEDSAVYLCASSRGLAETQYFGPGTRLLVL.

The J gene is TRBJ1-2, the V gene TRBV7-3, with 9 bases matching TRBD1. CDR1 is SGHTA and CDR2 is FQGTGA in the germline V gene. The ends lost 4 bases at V and 0 bases at J; junction bases unmatched: 6. This CDR3 contains 16 residues. CDR3 residues: CASSYGDRASNYGYTF. The DNA for the CDR3 is TGTGCCAGCAGCTATGGGGACAGGGCCTCTAACTATGGCTACACCTTC.

The rearrangement uses TRBV7-3 and TRBJ1-4; 8 bases are shared with TRBD1. The CDR3 spans 16 residues. The V segment lost 5 bases and the J segment 8 bases; nucleotides outside the gene matches: 13. From germline, CDR1 is SGHTA and CDR2 FQGTGA. This CDR3 is CASSAMTRGPEEKLFF. DNA for the CDR3: TGTGCCAGCAGCGCGATGACCAGGGGGCCTGAAGAAAAACTGTTTTTT.

The chain links TRBV2 to TRBJ1-1; D possibly corresponds to TRBD1 (6 bases). Germline V gene lookup returns CDR1 SNHLY and CDR2 FYNNEI. V was shortened by 6 bases and J by 2 bases, with 13 bases between the two germline ends. The CDR3 is 14 residues long. CDR3 sequence reads: CASRGAGVNTEAFF. In nucleotides, the CDR3 is TGTGCCAGCAGGGGAGCAGGGGTTAACACTGAAGCTTTCTTT.

This clone came up once. The rearrangement links TRBV19 to TRBJ2-4, with TRBD2 matching over 7 bases. Germline V CDR1 and CDR2: LNHDA, SQIVND (reference sequence). CDR3 length equals 16 residues. The V segment lost 3 bases and the J segment 5 bases; nucleotides outside the gene matches: 10. CDR3 in DNA: TGTGCCAGTAGTATTTGGGACCCCCGGGAGGAAAACATTCAGTACTTC. Its protein product is CASSIWDPREENIQYF.

The CDR3 DNA reads as TGTGCCAGCAGCTCCCTTGGGGCGGGGGAAAAACTGTTTTTT. Encoded protein: CASSSLGAGEKLFF. The chain joins TRBV5-6 to TRBJ1-4, with D tentatively TRBD1 (5 bases). V lost 3 bases to trimming and J lost 8 bases, with 14 bases between them. CDR1 and CDR2 (germline): SGHDT, YYEEEE. CDR3 length: 14 amino acids. Full variable domain (remainder filled in from reference TRBV5-6 and TRBJ1-4): DAGVTQSPTHLIKTRGQQVTLRCSPKSGHDTVSWYQQALGQGPQFIFQYYEEEERQRGNFPDRFSGHQFPNYSSELNVNALLLGDSALYLCASSSLGAGEKLFFGSGTQLSVL.

J is TRBJ2-2 and V is TRBV5-1; D is ambiguous. The CDR3 loop spans 15 amino acids. The germline V gene has CDR1 SGHRS and CDR2 YFSETQ. V was shortened by 5 bases and J by 4 bases, with 15 bases between the two germline ends. The CDR3 sequence is CASSLDPEATGELFF. The CDR3 DNA follows: TGCGCCAGCAGTCTCGACCCCGAGGCCACCGGGGAGCTGTTTTTT.

CDR3 sequence reads: CSASQAGALWPQHF. The DNA for the CDR3 is TGCAGTGCTAGTCAGGCAGGGGCTTTGTGGCCCCAGCATTTT. The chain links TRBV20-1 to TRBJ1-5; a possible D gene is TRBD1 (6 bases). Germline-derived CDR1 and CDR2 are DFQATT and SNEGSKA (reference sequence). CDR3 length: 14 amino acids. Trimming stripped 3 bases from V and 9 bases from J, with 18 bases between.

The chain recombines TRBV5-1 with TRBJ2-7; TRBD2 aligns across 7 bases. Unmatched junction bases numbered 6, after V lost 0 bases and J lost 6 bases. This CDR3 spans 14 amino acids. Germline V lookup: CDR1 SGHRS, CDR2 YFSETQ. The CDR3 nucleotides are TGCGCCAGCAGCTTGGGACTAGCTACCGTCGAGCAGTACTTC. This gives the protein CASSLGLATVEQYF.

The chain couples TRBV5-6 to TRBJ1-2, with 8 positions matching TRBD1. From germline, CDR1 is SGHDT and CDR2 YYEEEE. The CDR3 is 14 residues long. V lost 3 bases and J lost 4; bases outside the gene matches: 5. The CDR3 nucleotides read TGTGCCAGCAGCTGGGACAGGCTCTTCTATGGCTACACCTTC. Its translation is CASSWDRLFYGYTF.